This T cell receptor (beta chain) was captured by sequencing in a study of tumor and adjacent non-tumor tissue in lung cancer. No cell sorting was done before RNA was extracted from the tissue. General study results and limits: Tumor repertoires had a smaller top 100 clone share than normal lung.

Per the germline V gene, CDR1 is MNHEY and CDR2 is SVGAGI. This CDR3 comprises 16 residues. TCRbeta libraries were built with three rounds of nested PCR, modified from ARM-PCR. In TCRdb, the multiplex PCR reads were re-called with MiXCR into one record per CDR3 protein. The sample lists tens of thousands of distinct CDR3 sequences, 75% to 90% occurring once. With regard to this clonotype: Its antigen remains unknown. No conserved phenylalanine or tryptophan is present at the end of the CDR3, so a read error is the likely explanation.

The clonotype comes from a woman in her forties or fifties with non-small cell lung cancer. Sequencing was carried out using lung tumor tissue. This sequence joins TRBV6-5 and TRBJ2-5, with 8 bases lining up with TRBD1. Here the CDR3 reads CASSQSGQGLQEAQYL. CDR3 coding DNA: TGTGCCAGCAGTCAATCCGGACAGGGCCTCCAAGAGGCCCAGTACTTA.